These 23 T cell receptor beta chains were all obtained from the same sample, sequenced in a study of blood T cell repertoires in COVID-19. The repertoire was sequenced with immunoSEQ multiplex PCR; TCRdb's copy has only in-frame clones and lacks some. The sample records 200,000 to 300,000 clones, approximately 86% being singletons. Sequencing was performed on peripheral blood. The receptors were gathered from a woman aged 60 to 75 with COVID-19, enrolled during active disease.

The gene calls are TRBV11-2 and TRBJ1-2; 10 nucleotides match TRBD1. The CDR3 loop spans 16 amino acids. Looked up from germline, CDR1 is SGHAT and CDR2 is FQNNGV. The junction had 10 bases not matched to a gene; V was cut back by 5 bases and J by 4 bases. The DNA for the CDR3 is TGTGCCAGCAGCCCACGCGGAGGACAGGGGGGCTATGGCTACACCTTC. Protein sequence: CASSPRGGQGGYGYTF.

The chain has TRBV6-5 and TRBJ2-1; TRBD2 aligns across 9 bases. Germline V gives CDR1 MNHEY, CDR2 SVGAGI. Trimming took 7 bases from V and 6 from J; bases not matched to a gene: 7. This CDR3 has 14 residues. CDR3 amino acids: CASIPAGGGNEQFF. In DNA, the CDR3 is TGTGCCAGCATTCCCGCGGGAGGGGGCAATGAGCAGTTCTTC.

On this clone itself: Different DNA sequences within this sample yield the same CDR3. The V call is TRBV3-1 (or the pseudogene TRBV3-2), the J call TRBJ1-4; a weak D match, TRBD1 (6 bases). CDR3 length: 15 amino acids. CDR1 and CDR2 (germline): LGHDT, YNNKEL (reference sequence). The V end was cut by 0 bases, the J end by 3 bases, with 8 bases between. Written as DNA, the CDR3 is TGTGCCAGCAGCCAAGAGGGGGCGGCTAATGAAAAACTGTTTTTT. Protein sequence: CASSQEGAANEKLFF.

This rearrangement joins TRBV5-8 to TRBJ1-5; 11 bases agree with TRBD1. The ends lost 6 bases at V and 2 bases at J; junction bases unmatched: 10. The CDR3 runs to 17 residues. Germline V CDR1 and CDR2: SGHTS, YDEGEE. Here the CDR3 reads CASTGTGGYLGNQPQHF. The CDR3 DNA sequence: TGTGCCAGCACCGGGACAGGGGGTTATTTGGGCAATCAGCCCCAGCATTTT.

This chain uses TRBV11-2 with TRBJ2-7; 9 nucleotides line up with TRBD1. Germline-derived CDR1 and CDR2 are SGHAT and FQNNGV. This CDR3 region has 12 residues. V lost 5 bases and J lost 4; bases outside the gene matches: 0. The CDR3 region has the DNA TGTGCCAGCAGCGGGACAGGGTACGAGCAGTACTTC. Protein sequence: CASSGTGYEQYF. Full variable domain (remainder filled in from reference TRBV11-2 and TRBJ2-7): EAGVAQSPRYKIIEKRQSVAFWCNPISGHATLYWYQQILGQGPKLLIQFQNNGVVDDSQLPKDRFSAERLKGVDSTLKIQPAKLEDSAVYLCASSGTGYEQYFGPGTRLTVT.

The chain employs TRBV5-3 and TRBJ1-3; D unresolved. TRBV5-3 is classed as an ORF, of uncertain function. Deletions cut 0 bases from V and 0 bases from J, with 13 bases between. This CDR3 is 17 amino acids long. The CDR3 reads CARSLGPPYSSGNTIYF. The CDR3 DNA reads TGTGCCAGAAGCTTGGGCCCCCCCTACAGCTCTGGAAACACCATATATTTT.

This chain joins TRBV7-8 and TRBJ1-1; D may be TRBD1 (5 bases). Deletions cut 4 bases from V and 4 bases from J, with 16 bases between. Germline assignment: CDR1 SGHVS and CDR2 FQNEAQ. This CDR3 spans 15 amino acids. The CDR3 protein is CASSSKGWGFTEAFF. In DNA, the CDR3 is TGTGCCAGCAGCTCAAAAGGGTGGGGCTTCACTGAAGCTTTCTTT.

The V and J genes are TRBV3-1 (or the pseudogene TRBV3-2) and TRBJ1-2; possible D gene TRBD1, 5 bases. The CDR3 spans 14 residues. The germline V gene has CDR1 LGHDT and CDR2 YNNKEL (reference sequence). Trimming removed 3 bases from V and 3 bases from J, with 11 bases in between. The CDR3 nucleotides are TGTGCCAGCAGCCACCAGGGTAACTACTATGGCTACACCTTC. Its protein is CASSHQGNYYGYTF.

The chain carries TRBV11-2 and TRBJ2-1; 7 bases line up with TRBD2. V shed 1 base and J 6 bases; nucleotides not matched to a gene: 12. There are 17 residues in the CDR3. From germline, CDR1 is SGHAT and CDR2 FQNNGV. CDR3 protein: CASSLAPRAGVGNEQFF. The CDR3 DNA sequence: TGTGCCAGCAGCTTAGCCCCTAGGGCGGGAGTTGGCAATGAGCAGTTCTTC.

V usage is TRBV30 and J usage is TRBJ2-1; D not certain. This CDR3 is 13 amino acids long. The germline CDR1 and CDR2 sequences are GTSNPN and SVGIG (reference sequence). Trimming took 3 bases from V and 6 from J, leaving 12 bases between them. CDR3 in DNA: TGTGCCTGGAGCCCGCCCGGGTCCAATGAGCAGTTCTTC. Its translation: CAWSPPGSNEQFF.

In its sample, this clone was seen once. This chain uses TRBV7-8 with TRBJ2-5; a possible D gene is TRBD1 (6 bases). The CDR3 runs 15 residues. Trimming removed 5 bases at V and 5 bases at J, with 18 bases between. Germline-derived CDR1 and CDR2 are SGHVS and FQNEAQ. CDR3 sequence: CASSTPRGEAETQYF. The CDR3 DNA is TGTGCCAGCAGCACCCCCAGGGGTGAGGCTGAGACCCAGTACTTC.

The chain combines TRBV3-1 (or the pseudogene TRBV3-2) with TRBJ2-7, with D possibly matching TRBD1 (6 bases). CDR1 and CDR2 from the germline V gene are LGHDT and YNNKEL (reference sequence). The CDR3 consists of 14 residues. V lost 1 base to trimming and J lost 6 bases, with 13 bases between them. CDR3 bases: TGTGCCAGCAGCCAAGTGGGGACATCGTCCGAGCAGTACTTC. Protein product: CASSQVGTSSEQYF.

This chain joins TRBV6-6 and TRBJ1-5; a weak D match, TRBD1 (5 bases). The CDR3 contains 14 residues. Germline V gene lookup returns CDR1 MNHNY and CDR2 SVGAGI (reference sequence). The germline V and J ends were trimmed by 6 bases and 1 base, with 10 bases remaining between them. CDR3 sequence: CASRTGDSNQPQHF. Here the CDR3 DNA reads TGTGCCAGCAGAACGGGGGACAGCAATCAGCCCCAGCATTTT.

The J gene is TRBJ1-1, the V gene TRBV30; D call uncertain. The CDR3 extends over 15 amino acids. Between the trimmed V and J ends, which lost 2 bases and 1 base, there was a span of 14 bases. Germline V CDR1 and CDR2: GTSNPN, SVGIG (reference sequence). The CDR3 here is CAWSTNPWRNTEAFF. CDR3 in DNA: TGTGCCTGGAGTACCAACCCCTGGAGGAACACTGAAGCTTTCTTT.

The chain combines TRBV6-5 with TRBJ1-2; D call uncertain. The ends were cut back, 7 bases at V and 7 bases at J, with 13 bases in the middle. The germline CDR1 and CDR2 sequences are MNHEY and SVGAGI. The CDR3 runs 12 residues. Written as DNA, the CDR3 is TGTGCCAGCACCCCCCGGTCCGGTGGCTACACCTTC. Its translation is CASTPRSGGYTF.

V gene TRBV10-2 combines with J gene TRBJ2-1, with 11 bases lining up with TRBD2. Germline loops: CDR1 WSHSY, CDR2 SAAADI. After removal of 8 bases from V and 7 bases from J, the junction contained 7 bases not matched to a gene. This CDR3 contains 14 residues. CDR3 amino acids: CASSLAGEWNEQFF. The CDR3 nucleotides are TGCGCCAGCTCACTAGCGGGAGAATGGAATGAGCAGTTCTTC.

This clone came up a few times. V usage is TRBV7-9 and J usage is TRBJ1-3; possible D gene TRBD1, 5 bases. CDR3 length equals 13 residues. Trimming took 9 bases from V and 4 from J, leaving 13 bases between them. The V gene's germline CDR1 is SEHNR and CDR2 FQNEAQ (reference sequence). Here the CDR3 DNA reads TGTGCCAGGACAGCCTTGGGAGGAAACACCATATATTTT. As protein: CARTALGGNTIYF.

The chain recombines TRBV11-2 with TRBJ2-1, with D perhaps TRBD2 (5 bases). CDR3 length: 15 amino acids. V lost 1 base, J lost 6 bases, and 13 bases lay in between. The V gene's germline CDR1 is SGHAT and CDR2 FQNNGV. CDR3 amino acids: CASSLVWTVSNEQFF. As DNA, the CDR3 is TGTGCCAGCAGCTTAGTTTGGACTGTCAGCAATGAGCAGTTCTTC.

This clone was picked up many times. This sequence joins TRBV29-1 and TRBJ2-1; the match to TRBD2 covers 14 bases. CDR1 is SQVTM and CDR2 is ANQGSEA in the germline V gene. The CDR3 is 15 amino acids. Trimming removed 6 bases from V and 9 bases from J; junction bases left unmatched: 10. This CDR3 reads CSVARTSGRIGEQFF. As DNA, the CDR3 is TGCAGCGTGGCTCGGACTAGCGGGAGGATCGGTGAGCAGTTCTTC.

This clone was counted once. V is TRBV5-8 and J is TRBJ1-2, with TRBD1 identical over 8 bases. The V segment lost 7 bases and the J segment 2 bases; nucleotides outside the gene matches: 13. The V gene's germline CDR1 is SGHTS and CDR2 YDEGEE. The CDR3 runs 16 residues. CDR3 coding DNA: TGTGCCAGCCGCCCCCGGACAGGGCGATCCAACTATGGCTACACCTTC. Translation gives CASRPRTGRSNYGYTF.

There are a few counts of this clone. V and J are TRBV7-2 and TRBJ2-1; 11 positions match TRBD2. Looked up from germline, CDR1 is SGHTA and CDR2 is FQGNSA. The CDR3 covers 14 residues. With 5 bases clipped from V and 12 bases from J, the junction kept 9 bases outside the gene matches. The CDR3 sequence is CASSPGLAEPGQFF. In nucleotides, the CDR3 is TGTGCCAGCAGCCCGGGACTAGCGGAACCTGGGCAGTTCTTC.

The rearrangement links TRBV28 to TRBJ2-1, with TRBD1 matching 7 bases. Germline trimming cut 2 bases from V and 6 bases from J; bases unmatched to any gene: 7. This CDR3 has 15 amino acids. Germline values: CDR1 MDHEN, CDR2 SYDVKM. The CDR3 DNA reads TGTGCCAGCAGTTTAAGGGGGCCTGTACTCAATGAGCAGTTCTTC. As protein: CASSLRGPVLNEQFF. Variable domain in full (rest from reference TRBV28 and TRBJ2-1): DVKVTQSSRYLVKRTGEKVFLECVQDMDHENMFWYRQDPGLGLRLIYFSYDVKMKEKGDIPEGYSVSREKKERFSLILESASTNQTSMYLCASSLRGPVLNEQFFGPGTRLTVL.

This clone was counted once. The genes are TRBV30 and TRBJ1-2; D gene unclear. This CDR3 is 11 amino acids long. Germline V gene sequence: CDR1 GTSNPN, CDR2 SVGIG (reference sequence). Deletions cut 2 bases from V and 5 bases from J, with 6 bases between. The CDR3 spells CAWSPLYGYTF. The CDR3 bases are TGTGCCTGGAGTCCACTGTATGGCTACACCTTC.